Below, 10 T cell receptor beta chains from the same sample are listed, as sequenced in a study of T cell repertoires in cytomegalovirus infection. Which antigens these TCRs recognize remains unknown. TCRdb passed the reads through MiXCR, listing each CDR3 protein once. Of around 430,000 distinct CDR3 sequences listed, about 42% were seen once; the top ten hold about two fifths. The material was cultured PBMCs, obtained from culture after CMV antigen stimulation. The receptors were sampled from a human donor in good health (CMV status not recorded). Some clones in this sample may be carry-over from other donors' samples.

The chain has TRBV7-6 and TRBJ1-5; D is ambiguous. The CDR3 consists of 14 residues. Germline V gene sequence: CDR1 SGHVS, CDR2 FNYEAQ. Between the trimmed V and J ends, which lost 1 base and 7 bases, there was a span of 11 bases. CDR3 sequence reads: CASSLEGSGQPQHF. Written as DNA, the CDR3 is TGTGCCAGCAGCTTAGAAGGTAGCGGCCAGCCCCAGCATTTT.

The chain carries TRBV11-2 and TRBJ1-6; D unresolved. V was cut by 3 bases and J by 6 bases, with 9 bases left in between. This CDR3 is 14 amino acids long. The V gene's germline CDR1 is SGHAT and CDR2 FQNNGV. CDR3 nucleotides: TGTGCCAGCAGCTTCGTAAATTTTAATTCACCCCTCCACTTT. It translates to CASSFVNFNSPLHF.

The chain carries TRBV7-9 and TRBJ2-3, with D possibly matching TRBD2 (5 bases). This CDR3 has 18 amino acids. The V and J ends lost 3 bases and 2 bases respectively, with 21 bases between them. From germline, CDR1 is SEHNR and CDR2 FQNEAQ (reference sequence). The CDR3 DNA reads as TGTGCCAGCAGCTTTGTAGGAGGAAGAGGAAAGTTCACAGATACGCAGTATTTT. Amino acid sequence: CASSFVGGRGKFTDTQYF.

This chain links TRBV6-1 with TRBJ2-1; D ambiguous. CDR3 length: 15 amino acids. V shed 2 bases and J shed 2 bases, with 10 bases lying between them. Germline V gives CDR1 MNHNS, CDR2 SASEGT. Here the CDR3 reads CASSEINPTYNEQFF. For the CDR3, the DNA is TGTGCCAGCAGTGAAATAAACCCTACCTACAATGAGCAGTTCTTC.

This clonotype was detected only once. This chain's CDR3 is CASSLMGRRNTEAFF. DNA of the CDR3: TGCGCCAGCAGCTTGATGGGACGGCGGAACACTGAAGCTTTCTTT. This sequence joins TRBV5-1 and TRBJ1-1; D might be TRBD1 (5 bases). CDR3 length: 15 amino acids. Trimming shortened V by 1 base and J by 1 base, and 11 bases separated the two germline ends. Germline CDR1 SGHRS, CDR2 YFSETQ.

V and J are TRBV5-1 and TRBJ1-2; 7 bases match TRBD1. From germline, CDR1 is SGHRS and CDR2 YFSETQ. The J segment lost 8 bases and the V segment lost 3 bases, leaving 19 bases of the junction unmatched. The CDR3 sequence is 17 residues long. CDR3 amino acids: CASSSALDGTAPGGYTF. As DNA, the CDR3 is TGCGCCAGCAGCTCCGCTCTGGACGGGACAGCCCCAGGAGGCTACACCTTC.

This clonotype was detected many times. The chain is built from TRBV7-2 and TRBJ1-1; no reliable D call. The germline V and J ends were trimmed by 0 bases and 1 base, with 6 bases remaining between them. CDR1 and CDR2 from the germline V gene are SGHTA and FQGNSA. The CDR3 contains 14 residues. The DNA for the CDR3 is TGTGCCAGCAGCTTAGCGGGGAGGAACACTGAAGCTTTCTTT. Translation: CASSLAGRNTEAFF.

V gene TRBV12-3 or TRBV12-4 combines with J gene TRBJ1-2; unclear D gene. Trimming took off 7 bases at V and 4 bases at J, with 13 bases between the two ends. There are 13 residues in the CDR3. CDR3 amino acids: CASKPSGPYGYTF. Written as DNA, the CDR3 is TGTGCCAGCAAACCCTCCGGGCCCTATGGCTACACCTTC.

V and J are TRBV5-8 and TRBJ2-1, with a tentative D call TRBD2 (7 bases). Between the trimmed V and J ends, which lost 3 bases and 8 bases, there was a span of 24 bases. Germline CDR1 is SGHTS and CDR2 is YDEGEE. The CDR3 runs 17 residues. CDR3 loop: CASSSGWGGQDSDEQFF. The CDR3 DNA reads TGTGCCAGCAGCTCGGGATGGGGGGGCCAGGACTCGGATGAGCAGTTCTTC.

The rearrangement uses TRBV2 and TRBJ1-5, with D uncertain. Trimming took off 6 bases at V and 0 bases at J, with 15 bases between the two ends. Germline V gene sequence: CDR1 SNHLY, CDR2 FYNNEI. The CDR3 is 16 residues long. The CDR3 loop is CASSLMTRYSNQPQHF. CDR3 in DNA: TGTGCCAGCAGCTTAATGACCAGGTATAGCAATCAGCCCCAGCATTTT. Together with reference TRBV2 and TRBJ1-5, the CDR3 gives the full variable domain: EPEVTQTPSHQVTQMGQEVILRCVPISNHLYFYWYRQILGQKVEFLVSFYNNEISEKSEIFDDQFSVERPDGSNFTLKIRSTKLEDSAMYFCASSLMTRYSNQPQHFGDGTRLSIL.